Sequencing of this T cell receptor (beta chain) was carried out in a study of vaccination and CD4 T cells after COVID-19. Study information: In the convalescent cohort, there were six males and four females, two of them Hispanic. Study-wide findings and caveats: Median SARS-CoV-2-reactive clonotype numbers went from 21 to 38; this increase was not significant.

The Oncomine TCR Beta short-read assay sequenced DNA from cultured CD4+ T cells. TCRdb reanalysed the PCR reads using MiXCR and keeps one entry per CDR3 protein. Among more than 9,000 distinct CDR3 sequences listed, approximately 28% were seen once. The treatment denotes: approximately nine-day PBMC culture with coronavirus spike peptide pools or control peptides (ViraFEST assay). First, ViraFEST expanded antigen-specific T cells with peptide pools, and next it sequenced the TCRs. Every well contained 1.5 million to 2.5 million PBMCs, which were grown with around 10 IU/ml IL-2 and 10 ug/ml peptide pools. CDR1 SGHAT and CDR2 FQNNGV come from the germline V gene. V gave up 4 bases and J gave up 10 bases; unmatched junction bases: 6. The CDR3 loop spans 14 amino acids. This clonotype was counted between two and nine times. The antigen remains undetermined.

The sequence came from a human donor with COVID-19. The sequencing sample was made of cultured CD4+ T cells from blood. This chain uses TRBV11-2 with TRBJ1-6; TRBD1 agrees at 8 bases. CDR3: CASSSTGDGSPLHF. The DNA of the CDR3 is TGTGCCAGCAGCTCGACAGGGGATGGGTCACCCCTCCACTTT.